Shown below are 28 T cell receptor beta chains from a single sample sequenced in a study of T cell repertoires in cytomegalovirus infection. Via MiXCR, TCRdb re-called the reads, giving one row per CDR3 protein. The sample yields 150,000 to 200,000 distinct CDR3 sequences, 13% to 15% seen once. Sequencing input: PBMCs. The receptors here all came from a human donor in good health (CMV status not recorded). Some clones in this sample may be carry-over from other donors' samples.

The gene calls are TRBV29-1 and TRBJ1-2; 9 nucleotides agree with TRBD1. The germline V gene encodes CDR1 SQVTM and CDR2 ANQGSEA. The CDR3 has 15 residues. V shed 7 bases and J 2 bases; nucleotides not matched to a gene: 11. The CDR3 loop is CSASGTGTGNYGYTF. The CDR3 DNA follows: TGCAGCGCCAGCGGTACCGGGACAGGGAACTATGGCTACACCTTC.

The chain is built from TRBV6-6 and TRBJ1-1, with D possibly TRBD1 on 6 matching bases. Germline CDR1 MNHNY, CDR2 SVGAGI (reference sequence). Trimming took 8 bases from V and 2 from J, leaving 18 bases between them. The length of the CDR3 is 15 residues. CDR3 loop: CASLTRGRLNTEAFF. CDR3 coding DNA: TGTGCCAGCCTCACCCGGGGGCGCTTAAACACTGAAGCTTTCTTT.

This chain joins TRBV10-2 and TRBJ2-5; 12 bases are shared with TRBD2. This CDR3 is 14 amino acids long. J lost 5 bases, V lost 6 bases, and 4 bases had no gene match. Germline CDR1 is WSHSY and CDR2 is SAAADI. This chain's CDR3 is CASRLAGGLETQYF. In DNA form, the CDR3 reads TGCGCCAGCAGGCTAGCGGGGGGGTTGGAGACCCAGTACTTC.

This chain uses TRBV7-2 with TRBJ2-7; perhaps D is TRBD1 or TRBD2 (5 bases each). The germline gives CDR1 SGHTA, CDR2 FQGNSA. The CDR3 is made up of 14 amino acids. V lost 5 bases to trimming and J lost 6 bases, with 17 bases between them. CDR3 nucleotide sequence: TGTGCCAGCAGCCCCCCCGGGGCAGGTGCCGAGCAGTACTTC. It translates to CASSPPGAGAEQYF.

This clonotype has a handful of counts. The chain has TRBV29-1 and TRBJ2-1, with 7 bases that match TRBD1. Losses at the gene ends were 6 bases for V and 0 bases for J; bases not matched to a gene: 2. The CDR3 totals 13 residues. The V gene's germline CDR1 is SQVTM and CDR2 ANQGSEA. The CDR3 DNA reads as TGCAGCGTCCCAGGGGGCTCCTACAATGAGCAGTTCTTC. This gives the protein CSVPGGSYNEQFF.

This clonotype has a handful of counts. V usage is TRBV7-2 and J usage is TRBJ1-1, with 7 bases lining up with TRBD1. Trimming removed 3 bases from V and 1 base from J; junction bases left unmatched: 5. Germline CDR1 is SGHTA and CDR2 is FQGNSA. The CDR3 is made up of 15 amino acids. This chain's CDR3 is CASSFGTARNTEAFF. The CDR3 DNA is TGTGCCAGCAGCTTTGGGACAGCGAGGAACACTGAAGCTTTCTTT.

Written as DNA, the CDR3 is TGTGCTAGTGGTCCGGGACAGGGCAATCAGCCCCAGCATTTT. This sequence encodes CASGPGQGNQPQHF. The chain recombines TRBV12-5 with TRBJ1-5, with 8 bases fitting TRBD1. With 5 bases clipped from V and 2 bases from J, the junction kept 2 bases outside the gene matches. CDR1 is LGHNT, CDR2 FRNRAP, per germline. This CDR3 has 14 residues.

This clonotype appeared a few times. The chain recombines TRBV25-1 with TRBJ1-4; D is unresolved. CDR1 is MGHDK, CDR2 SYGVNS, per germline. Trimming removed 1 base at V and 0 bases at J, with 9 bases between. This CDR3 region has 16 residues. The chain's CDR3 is CASSESTPATNEKLFF. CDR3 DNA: TGTGCCAGCAGTGAATCGACCCCTGCAACTAATGAAAAACTGTTTTTT. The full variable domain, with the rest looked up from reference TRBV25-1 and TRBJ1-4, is EADIYQTPRYLVIGTGKKITLECSQTMGHDKMYWYQQDPGMELHLIHYSYGVNSTEKGDLSSESTVSRIRTEHFPLTLESARPSHTSQYLCASSESTPATNEKLFFGSGTQLSVL.

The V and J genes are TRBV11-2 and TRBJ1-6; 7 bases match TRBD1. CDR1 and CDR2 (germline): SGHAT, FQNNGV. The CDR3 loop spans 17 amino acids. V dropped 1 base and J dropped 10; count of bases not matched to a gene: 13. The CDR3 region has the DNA TGTGCCAGCAGCTTAGGCCCATTGACAGGGAAAGGCTCACCCCTCCACTTT. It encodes CASSLGPLTGKGSPLHF.

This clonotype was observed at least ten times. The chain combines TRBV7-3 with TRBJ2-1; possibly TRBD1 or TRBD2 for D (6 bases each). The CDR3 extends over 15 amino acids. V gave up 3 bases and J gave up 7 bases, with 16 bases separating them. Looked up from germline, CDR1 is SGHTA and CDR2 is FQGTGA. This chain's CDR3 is CASSFGTGAGNEQFF. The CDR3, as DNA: TGTGCCAGCAGCTTCGGAACGGGGGCGGGGAATGAGCAGTTCTTC. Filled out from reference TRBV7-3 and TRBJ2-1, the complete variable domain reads GAGVSQTPSNKVTEKGKYVELRCDPISGHTALYWYRQSLGQGPEFLIYFQGTGAADDSGLPNDRFFAVRPEGSVSTLKIQRTERGDSAVYLCASSFGTGAGNEQFFGPGTRLTVL.

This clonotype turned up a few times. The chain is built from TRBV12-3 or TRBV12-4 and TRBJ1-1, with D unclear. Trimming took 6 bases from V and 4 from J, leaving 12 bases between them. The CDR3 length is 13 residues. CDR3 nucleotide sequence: TGTGCCAGCAGCCAGGCGGAATTCACTGAAGCTTTCTTT. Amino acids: CASSQAEFTEAFF.

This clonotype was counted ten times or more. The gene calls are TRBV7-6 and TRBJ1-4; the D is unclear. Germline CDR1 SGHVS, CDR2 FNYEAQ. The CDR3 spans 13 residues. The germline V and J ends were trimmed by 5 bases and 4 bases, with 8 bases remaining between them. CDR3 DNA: TGTGCCAGCAGCCGTCGGAATAATGAAAAACTGTTTTTT. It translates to CASSRRNNEKLFF.

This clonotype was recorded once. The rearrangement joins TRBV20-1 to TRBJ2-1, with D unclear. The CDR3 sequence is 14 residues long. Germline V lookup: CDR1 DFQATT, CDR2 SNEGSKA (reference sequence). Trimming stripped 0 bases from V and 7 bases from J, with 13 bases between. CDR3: CSARDPRTANEQFF. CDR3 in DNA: TGCAGTGCTAGAGATCCACGGACCGCAAATGAGCAGTTCTTC.

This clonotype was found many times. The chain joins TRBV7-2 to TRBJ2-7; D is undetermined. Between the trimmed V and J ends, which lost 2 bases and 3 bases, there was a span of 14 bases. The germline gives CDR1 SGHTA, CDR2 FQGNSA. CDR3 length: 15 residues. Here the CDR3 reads CASSLNPVIGYEQYF. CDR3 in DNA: TGTGCCAGCAGCTTAAACCCGGTAATTGGCTACGAGCAGTACTTC.

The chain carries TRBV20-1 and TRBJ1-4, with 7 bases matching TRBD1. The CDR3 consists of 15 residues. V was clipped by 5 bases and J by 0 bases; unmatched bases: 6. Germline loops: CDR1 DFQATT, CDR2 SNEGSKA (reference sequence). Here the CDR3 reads CSAGSGQATNEKLFF. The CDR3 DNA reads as TGCAGTGCTGGTTCCGGACAGGCAACTAATGAAAAACTGTTTTTT.

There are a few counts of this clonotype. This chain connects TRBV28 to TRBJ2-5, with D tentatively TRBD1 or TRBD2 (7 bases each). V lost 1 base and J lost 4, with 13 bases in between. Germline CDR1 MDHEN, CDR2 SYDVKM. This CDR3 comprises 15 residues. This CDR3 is CASSLFQGGTETQYF. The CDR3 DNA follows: TGTGCCAGCAGTTTATTCCAGGGGGGGACAGAGACCCAGTACTTC.

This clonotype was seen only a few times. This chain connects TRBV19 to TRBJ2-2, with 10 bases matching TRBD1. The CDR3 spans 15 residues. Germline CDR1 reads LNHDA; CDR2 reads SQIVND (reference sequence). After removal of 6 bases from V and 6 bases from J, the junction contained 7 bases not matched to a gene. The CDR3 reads CASRPGQGTAGELFF. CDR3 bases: TGTGCCAGTAGGCCGGGACAGGGGACCGCCGGGGAGCTGTTTTTT.

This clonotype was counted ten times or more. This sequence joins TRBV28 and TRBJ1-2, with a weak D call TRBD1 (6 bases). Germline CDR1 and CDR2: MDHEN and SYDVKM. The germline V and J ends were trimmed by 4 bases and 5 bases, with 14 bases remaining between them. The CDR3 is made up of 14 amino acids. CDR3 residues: CASSSPDRLYGYTF. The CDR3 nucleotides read TGTGCCAGCAGTTCCCCAGACAGGCTATATGGCTACACCTTC.

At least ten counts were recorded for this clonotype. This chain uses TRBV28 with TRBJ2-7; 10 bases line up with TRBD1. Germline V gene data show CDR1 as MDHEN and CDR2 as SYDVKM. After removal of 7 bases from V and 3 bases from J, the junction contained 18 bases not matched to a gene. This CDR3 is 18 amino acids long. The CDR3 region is CASIKSGARQGAFYEQYF. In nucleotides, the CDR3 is TGTGCCAGCATCAAATCCGGGGCCCGACAGGGGGCATTCTACGAGCAGTACTTC.

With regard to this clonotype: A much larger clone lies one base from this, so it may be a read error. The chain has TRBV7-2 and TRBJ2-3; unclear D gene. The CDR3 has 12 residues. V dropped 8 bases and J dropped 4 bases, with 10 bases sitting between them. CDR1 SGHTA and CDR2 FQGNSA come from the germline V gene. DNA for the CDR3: TGTGCCAGCGAAGAGGTGGCAGATACGCAGTATTTT. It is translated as CASEEVADTQYF.

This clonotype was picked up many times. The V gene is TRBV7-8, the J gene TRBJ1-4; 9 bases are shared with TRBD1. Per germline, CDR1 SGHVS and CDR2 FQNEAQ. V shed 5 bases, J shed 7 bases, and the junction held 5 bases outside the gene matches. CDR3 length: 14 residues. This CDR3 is CASSRNRGLEKLFF. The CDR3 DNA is TGTGCCAGCAGCCGGAACAGGGGGCTTGAAAAACTGTTTTTT.

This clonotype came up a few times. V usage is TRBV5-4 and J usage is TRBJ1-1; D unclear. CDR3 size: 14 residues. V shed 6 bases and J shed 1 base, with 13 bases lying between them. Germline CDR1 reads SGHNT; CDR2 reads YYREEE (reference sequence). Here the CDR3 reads CASTLRDSNTEAFF. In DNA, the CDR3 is TGTGCCAGCACCCTAAGGGATTCGAACACTGAAGCTTTCTTT.

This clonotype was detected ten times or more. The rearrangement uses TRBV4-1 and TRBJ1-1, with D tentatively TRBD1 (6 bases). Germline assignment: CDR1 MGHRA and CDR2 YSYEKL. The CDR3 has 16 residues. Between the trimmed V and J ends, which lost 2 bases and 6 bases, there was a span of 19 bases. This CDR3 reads CASSQSLQGNEAEAFF. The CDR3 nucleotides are TGCGCCAGCAGCCAATCTTTGCAGGGGAATGAGGCTGAAGCTTTCTTT.

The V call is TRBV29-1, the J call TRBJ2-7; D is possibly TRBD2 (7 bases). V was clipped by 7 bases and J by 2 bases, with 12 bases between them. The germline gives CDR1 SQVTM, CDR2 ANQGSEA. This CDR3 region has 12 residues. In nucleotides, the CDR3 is TGCAGCGGGGGGGGCAGTCCCTACGAGCAGTACTTC. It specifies CSGGGSPYEQYF.

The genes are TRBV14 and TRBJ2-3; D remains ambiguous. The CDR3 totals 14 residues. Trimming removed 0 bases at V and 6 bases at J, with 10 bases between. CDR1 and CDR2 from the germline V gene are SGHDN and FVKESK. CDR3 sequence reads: CASSQDWLGDTQYF. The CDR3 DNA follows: TGTGCCAGCAGCCAAGATTGGCTAGGCGATACGCAGTATTTT.

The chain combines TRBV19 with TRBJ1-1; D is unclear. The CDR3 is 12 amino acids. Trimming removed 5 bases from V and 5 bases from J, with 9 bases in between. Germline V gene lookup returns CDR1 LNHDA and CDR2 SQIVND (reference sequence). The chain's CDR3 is CASSPQRTEAFF. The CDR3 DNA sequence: TGTGCCAGTAGTCCTCAACGGACTGAAGCTTTCTTT.

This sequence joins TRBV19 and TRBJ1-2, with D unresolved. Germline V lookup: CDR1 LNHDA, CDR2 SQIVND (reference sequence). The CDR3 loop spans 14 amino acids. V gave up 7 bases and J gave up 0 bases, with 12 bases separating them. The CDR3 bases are TGTGCCAGTAATCACGGCGGAACTAACTATGGCTACACCTTC. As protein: CASNHGGTNYGYTF. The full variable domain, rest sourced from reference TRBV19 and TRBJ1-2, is DGGITQSPKYLFRKEGQNVTLSCEQNLNHDAMYWYRQDPGQGLRLIYYSQIVNDFQKGDIAEGYSVSREKKESFPLTVTSAQKNPTAFYLCASNHGGTNYGYTFGSGTRLTVV.

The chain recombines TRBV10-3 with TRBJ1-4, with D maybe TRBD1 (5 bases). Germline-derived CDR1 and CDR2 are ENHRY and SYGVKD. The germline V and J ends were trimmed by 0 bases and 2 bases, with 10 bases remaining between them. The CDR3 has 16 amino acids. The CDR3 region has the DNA TGTGCCATCAGTGAGTCCAGGACACTGACTAATGAAAAACTGTTTTTT. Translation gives CAISESRTLTNEKLFF.